These 3 T cell receptor beta chains originate from one sample sequenced in a study of T cells in Graves' hyperthyroidism and ophthalmopathy. Template material for amplifying TCR beta CDR3 regions consisted of RNA transcripts. Carried out on the TCR CDR3, a first-round RT-PCR used the HTBI primer set. TCRdb re-called the multiplex PCR reads with MiXCR, one entry per CDR3 protein. Of 500,000 to 550,000 distinct CDR3 sequences detected, around 21% appear once; the ten largest clones hold about 25%. Specimen: blood. All receptors derive from a man between 18 and 29 years old with Graves' hyperthyroidism.

In the case of this clonotype: A much larger clone is a single base away; this may be a read error. V gene TRBV11-2 combines with J gene TRBJ1-5, with TRBD1 as a possible D gene (5 bases). CDR3 length: 15 residues. Germline V gives CDR1 SGHAT, CDR2 FQNNGV. CDR3 sequence: CASGLGVEGNQPQHF. The CDR3 DNA sequence: TGTGCCAGCGGCTTAGGGGTCGAGGGGAATCAGCCCCAGCATTTT.

There are many counts of this clonotype. The chain has TRBV6-5 and TRBJ1-1; the match to TRBD1 covers 9 bases. In germline, CDR1 is MNHEY, CDR2 SVGAGI. This CDR3 region has 15 residues. With V trimmed by 5 bases and J by 4 bases, 8 bases remained unmatched. Here the CDR3 DNA reads TGTGCCAGCAGTCTCACAGGGGGCGCGAGCACTGAAGCTTTCTTT. Encoded protein: CASSLTGGASTEAFF.

About this clonotype: A read error is possible here, since a much larger clone lies one base away. The chain combines TRBV28 with TRBJ2-7; D remains ambiguous. V was shortened by 10 bases and J by 3 bases, with 22 bases between the two germline ends. Germline CDR1 reads MDHEN; CDR2 reads SYDVKM. There are 15 residues in the CDR3. The chain's CDR3 is CANTAQDGSFYEQYF. The CDR3 bases are TGTGCCAACACAGCCCAGGACGGCTCCTTCTACGAGCAGTACTTC.